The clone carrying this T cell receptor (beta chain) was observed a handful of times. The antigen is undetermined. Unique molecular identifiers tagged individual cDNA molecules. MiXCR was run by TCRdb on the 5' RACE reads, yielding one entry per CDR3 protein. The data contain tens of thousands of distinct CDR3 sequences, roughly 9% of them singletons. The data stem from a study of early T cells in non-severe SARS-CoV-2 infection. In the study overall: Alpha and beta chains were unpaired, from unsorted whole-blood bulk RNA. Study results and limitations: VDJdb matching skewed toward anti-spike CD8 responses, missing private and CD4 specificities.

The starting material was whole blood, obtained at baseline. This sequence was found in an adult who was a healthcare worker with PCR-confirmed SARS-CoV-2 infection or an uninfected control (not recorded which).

The CDR3 here is CASSPLGGMDSPLHF. CDR3 in DNA: TGTGCCAGCTCACCCTTGGGGGGAATGGATTCACCCCTCCACTTT. This chain joins TRBV18 and TRBJ1-6; D is possibly TRBD1 (5 bases). V lost 3 bases, J lost 8 bases, and 14 bases lay in between. This CDR3 spans 15 amino acids. CDR1 is KGHSH, CDR2 LQKENI, per germline. Looking up the rest from reference TRBV18 and TRBJ1-6 gives the full variable domain: NAGVMQNPRHLVRRRGQEARLRCSPMKGHSHVYWYRQLPEEGLKFMVYLQKENIIDESGMPKERFSAEFPKEGPSILRIQQVVRGDSAAYFCASSPLGGMDSPLHFGNGTRLTVT.